This T cell receptor beta chain was documented in a study of neurological immune-mediated disorders. Healthy control samples came from blood bank volunteers in Maryland, USA. Study findings and constraints: No sharing of CDR3 amino acid sequences was observed among expanded clones across subjects, suggesting private repertoires in all groups. HTLV-1-associated myelopathy had the most TCR clonal expansion, while multiple sclerosis had the least, a level that fell below healthy controls.

This CDR3 is built from 18 residues. Trimming cost V 7 bases and J 0 bases; bases outside gene matches: 12. Looked up from germline, CDR1 is LGHDT and CDR2 is YNNKEL (reference sequence). It was by 5'RACE with 10-nucleotide random UMIs that the cDNA was made. TCRdb passed the 5' RACE reads through MiXCR, listing each CDR3 protein once. The sample lists tens of thousands of distinct CDR3 sequences, roughly an eighth seen once, with 5.8% in the top ten. In this sample, this clonotype turned up many times. Its antigen is still unknown. This clonotype originated in a woman aged 60 to 75 in good health. The sample consisted of PBMCs. The rearrangement joins TRBV3-1 to TRBJ2-1, with TRBD2 matching 10 bases. The chain's CDR3 is CASTRTSGIVSSYNEQFF. CDR3 DNA sequence: TGTGCCAGCACCCGGACTAGCGGAATCGTTAGCTCCTACAATGAGCAGTTCTTC.